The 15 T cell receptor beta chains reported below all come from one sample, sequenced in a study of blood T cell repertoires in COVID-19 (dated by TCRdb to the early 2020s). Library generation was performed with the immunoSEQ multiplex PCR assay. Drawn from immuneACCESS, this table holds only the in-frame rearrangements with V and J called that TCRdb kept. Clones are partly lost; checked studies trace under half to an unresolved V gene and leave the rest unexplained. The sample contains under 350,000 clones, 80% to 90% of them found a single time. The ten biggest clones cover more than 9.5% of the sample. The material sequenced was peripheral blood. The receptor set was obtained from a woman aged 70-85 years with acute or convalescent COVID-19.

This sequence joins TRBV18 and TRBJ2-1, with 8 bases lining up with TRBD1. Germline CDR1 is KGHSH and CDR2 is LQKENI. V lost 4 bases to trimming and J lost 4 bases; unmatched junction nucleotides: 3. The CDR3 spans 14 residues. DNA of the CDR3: TGTGCCAGCTCACGGACAGGGAGATACAATGAGCAGTTCTTC. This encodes CASSRTGRYNEQFF.

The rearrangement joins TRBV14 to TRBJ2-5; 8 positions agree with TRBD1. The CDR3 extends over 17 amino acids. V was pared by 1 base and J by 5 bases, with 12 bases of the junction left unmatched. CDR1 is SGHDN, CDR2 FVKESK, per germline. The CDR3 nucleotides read TGTGCCAGCAGCCAAGGATCTAGGCTAGCAGGGGGCGAGACCCAGTACTTC. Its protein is CASSQGSRLAGGETQYF.

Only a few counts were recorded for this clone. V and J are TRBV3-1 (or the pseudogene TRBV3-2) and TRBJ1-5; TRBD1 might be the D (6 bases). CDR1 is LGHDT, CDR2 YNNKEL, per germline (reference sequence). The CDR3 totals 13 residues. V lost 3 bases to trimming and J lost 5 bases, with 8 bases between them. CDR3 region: CASSHPGDQPQHF. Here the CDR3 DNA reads TGTGCCAGCAGCCATCCAGGGGATCAGCCCCAGCATTTT.

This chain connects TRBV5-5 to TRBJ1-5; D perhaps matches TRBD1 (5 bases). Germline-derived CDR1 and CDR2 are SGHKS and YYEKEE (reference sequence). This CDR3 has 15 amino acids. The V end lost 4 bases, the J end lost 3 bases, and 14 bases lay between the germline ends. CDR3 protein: CASSPHRGHNQPQHF. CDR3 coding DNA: TGTGCCAGCAGCCCCCACCGAGGACACAATCAGCCCCAGCATTTT.

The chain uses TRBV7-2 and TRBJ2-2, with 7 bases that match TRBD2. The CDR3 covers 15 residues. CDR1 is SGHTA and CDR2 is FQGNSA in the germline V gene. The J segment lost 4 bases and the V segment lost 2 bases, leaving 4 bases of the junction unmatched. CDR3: CASSLSGGVTGELFF. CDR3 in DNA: TGTGCCAGCAGCTTAAGTGGGGGGGTCACCGGGGAGCTGTTTTTT.

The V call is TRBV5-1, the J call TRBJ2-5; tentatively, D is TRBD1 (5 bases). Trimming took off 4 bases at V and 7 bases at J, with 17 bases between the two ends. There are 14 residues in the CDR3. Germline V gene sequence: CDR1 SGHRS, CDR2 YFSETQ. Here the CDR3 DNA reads TGCGCCAGCAGCGTTTCGAGGTTGCAGGGGACCCAGTACTTC. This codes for CASSVSRLQGTQYF.

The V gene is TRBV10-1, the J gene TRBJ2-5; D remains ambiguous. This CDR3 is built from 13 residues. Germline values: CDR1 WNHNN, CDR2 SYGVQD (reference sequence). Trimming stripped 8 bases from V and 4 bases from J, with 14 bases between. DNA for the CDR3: TGCGCCAGCGAGAGGTCGATAGGAGAGACCCAGTACTTC. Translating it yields CASERSIGETQYF.

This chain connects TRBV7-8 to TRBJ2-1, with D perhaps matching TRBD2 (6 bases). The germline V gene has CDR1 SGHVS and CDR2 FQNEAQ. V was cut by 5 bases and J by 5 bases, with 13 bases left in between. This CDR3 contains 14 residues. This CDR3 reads CASSPLGLDNEQFF. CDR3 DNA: TGTGCCAGCAGCCCGCTGGGACTTGACAATGAGCAGTTCTTC. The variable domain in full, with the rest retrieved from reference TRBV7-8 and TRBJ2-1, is GAGVSQSPRYKVAKRGQDVALRCDPISGHVSLFWYQQALGQGPEFLTYFQNEAQLDKSGLPSDRFFAERPEGSVSTLKIQRTQQEDSAVYLCASSPLGLDNEQFFGPGTRLTVL.

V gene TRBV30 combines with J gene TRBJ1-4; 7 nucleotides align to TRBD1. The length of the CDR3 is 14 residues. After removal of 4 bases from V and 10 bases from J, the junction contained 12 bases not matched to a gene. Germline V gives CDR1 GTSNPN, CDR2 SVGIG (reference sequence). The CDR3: CAWTLGGGPGKLFF. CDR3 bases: TGTGCCTGGACCTTAGGGGGCGGTCCTGGAAAACTGTTTTTT. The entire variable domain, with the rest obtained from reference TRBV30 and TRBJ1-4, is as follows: SQTIHQWPATLVQPVGSPLSLECTVEGTSNPNLYWYRQAAGRGLQLLFYSVGIGQISSEVPQNLSASRPQDRQFILSSKKLLLSDSGFYLCAWTLGGGPGKLFFGSGTQLSVL.

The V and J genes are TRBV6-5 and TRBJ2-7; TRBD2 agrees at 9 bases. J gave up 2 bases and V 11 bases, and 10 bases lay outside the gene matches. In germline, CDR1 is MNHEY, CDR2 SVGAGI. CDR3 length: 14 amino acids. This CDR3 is CAAGGVPSPYEQYF. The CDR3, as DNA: TGTGCCGCGGGGGGGGTCCCTTCCCCCTACGAGCAGTACTTC.

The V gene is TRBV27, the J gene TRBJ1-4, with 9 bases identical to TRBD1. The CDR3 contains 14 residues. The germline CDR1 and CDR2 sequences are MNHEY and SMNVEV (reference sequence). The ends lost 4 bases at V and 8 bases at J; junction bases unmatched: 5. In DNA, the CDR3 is TGTGCCAGCAGTTCGGGACAGGGCTGGGAAAAACTGTTTTTT. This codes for CASSSGQGWEKLFF.

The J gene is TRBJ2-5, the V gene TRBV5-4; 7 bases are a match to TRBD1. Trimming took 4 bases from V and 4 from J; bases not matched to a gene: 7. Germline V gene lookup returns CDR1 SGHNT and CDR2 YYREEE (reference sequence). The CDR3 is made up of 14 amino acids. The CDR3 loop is CASSRRDRVETQYF. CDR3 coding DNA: TGTGCCAGCAGCCGTCGCGACAGGGTAGAGACCCAGTACTTC.

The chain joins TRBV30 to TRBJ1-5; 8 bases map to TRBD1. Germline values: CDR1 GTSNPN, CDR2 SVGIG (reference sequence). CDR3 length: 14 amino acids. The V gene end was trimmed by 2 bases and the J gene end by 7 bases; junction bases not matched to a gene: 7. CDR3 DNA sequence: TGTGCCTGGAGTCCAGGGGGCGCGGAGCAGCCCCAGCATTTT. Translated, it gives CAWSPGGAEQPQHF.

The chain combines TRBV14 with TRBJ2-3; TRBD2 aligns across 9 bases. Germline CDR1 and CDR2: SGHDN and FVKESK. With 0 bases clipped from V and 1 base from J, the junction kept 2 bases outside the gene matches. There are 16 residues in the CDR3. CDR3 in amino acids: CASSQDGGGGTDTQYF. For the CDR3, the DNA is TGTGCCAGCAGCCAAGACGGCGGGGGGGGCACAGATACGCAGTATTTT.

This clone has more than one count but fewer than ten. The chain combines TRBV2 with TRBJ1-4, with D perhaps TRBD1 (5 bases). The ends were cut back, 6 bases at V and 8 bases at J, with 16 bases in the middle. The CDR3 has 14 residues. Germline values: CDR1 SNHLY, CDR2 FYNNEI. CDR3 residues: CASRTDSRGEKLFF. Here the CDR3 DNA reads TGTGCCAGCAGGACCGACAGCCGTGGCGAAAAACTGTTTTTT. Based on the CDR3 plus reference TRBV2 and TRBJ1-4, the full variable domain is EPEVTQTPSHQVTQMGQEVILRCVPISNHLYFYWYRQILGQKVEFLVSFYNNEISEKSEIFDDQFSVERPDGSNFTLKIRSTKLEDSAMYFCASRTDSRGEKLFFGSGTQLSVL.